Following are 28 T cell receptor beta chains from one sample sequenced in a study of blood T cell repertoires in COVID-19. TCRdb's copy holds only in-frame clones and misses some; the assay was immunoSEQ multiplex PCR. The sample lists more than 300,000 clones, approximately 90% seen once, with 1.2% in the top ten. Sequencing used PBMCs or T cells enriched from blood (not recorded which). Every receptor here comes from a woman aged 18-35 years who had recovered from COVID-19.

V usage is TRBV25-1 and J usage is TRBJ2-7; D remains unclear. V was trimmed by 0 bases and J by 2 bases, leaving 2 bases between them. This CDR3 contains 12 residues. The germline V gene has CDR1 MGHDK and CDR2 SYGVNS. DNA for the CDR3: TGTGCCAGCAGTGAATACACCTACGAGCAGTACTTC. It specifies CASSEYTYEQYF.

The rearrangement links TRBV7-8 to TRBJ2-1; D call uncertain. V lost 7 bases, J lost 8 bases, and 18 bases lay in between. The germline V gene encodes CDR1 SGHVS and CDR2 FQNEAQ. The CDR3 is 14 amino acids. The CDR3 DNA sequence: TGTGCCAGCATCAGAGACCTACTCAGCGATGAGCAGTTCTTC. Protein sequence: CASIRDLLSDEQFF.

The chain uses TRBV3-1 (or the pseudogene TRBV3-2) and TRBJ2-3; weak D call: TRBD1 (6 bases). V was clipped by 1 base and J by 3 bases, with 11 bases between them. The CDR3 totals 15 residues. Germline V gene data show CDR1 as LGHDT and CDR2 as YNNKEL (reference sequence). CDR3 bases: TGTGCCAGCAGCCAAGGCCAGGGGCTTACAGATACGCAGTATTTT. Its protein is CASSQGQGLTDTQYF.

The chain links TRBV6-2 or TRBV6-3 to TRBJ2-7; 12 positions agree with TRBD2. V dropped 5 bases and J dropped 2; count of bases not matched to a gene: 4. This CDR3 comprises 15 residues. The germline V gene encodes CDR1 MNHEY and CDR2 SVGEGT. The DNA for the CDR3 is TGTGCCAGCAGTCTCCTAGCGGGGGGGCCCTACGAGCAGTACTTC. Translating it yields CASSLLAGGPYEQYF.

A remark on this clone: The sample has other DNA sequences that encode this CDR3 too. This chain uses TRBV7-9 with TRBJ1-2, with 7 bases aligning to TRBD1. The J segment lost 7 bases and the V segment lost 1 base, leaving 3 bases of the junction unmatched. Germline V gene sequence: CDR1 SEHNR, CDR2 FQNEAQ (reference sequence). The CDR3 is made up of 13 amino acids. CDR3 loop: CASSLGTGGGYTF. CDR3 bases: TGTGCCAGCAGCTTAGGGACAGGCGGTGGCTACACCTTC.

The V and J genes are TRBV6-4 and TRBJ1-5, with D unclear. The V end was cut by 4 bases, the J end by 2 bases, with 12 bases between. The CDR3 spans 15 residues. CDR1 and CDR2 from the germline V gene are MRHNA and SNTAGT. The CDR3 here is CASSASPVGNQPQHF. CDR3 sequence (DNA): TGTGCCAGCAGTGCTTCTCCGGTCGGCAATCAGCCCCAGCATTTT.

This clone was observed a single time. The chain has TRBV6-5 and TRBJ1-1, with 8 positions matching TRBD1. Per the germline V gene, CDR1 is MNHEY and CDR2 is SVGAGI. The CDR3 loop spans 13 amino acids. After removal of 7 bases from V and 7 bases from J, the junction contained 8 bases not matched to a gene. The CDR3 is CASKDRVVNEAFF. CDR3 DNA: TGTGCCAGCAAGGACAGGGTAGTAAATGAAGCTTTCTTT.

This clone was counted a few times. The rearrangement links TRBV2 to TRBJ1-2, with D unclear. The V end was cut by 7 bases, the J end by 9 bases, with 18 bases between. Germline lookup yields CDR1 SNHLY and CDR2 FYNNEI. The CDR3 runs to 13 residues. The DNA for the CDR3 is TGTGCCAGCACCACAAACGCCGGGGAGAGCTACACCTTC. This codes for CASTTNAGESYTF. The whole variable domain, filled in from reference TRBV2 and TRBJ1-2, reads EPEVTQTPSHQVTQMGQEVILRCVPISNHLYFYWYRQILGQKVEFLVSFYNNEISEKSEIFDDQFSVERPDGSNFTLKIRSTKLEDSAMYFCASTTNAGESYTFGSGTRLTVV.

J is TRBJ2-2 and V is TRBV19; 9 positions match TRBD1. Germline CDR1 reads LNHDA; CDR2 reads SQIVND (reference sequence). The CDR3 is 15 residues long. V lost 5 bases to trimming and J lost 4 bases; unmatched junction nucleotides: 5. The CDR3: CASSPGQGSTGELFF. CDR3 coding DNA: TGTGCCAGTAGTCCGGGACAGGGTTCCACCGGGGAGCTGTTTTTT.

The CDR3 region is CASSPQGVYTEAFF. CDR3 nucleotide sequence: TGTGCCAGCAGTCCTCAGGGGGTCTACACTGAAGCTTTCTTT. This chain links TRBV11-2 with TRBJ1-1, with 7 nucleotides matching TRBD1. Germline CDR1 and CDR2: SGHAT and FQNNGV. The CDR3 covers 14 residues. With V trimmed by 6 bases and J by 3 bases, 7 bases remained unmatched.

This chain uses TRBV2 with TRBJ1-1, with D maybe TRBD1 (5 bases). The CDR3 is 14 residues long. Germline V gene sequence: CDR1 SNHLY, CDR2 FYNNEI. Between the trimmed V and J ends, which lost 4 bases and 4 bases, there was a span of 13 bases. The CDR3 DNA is TGTGCCAGCAGTGTTCAGGGAAGGGGCACTGAAGCTTTCTTT. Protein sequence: CASSVQGRGTEAFF.

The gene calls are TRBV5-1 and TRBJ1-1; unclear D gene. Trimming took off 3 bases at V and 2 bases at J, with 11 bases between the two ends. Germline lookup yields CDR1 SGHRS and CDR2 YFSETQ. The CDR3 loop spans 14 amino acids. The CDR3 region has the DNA TGCGCCAGCAGCTCCCAGCCTAGCAACACTGAAGCTTTCTTT. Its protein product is CASSSQPSNTEAFF.

Here the CDR3 reads CASSLDRATEAFF. In DNA, the CDR3 is TGTGCCAGCAGCTTAGACAGGGCCACTGAAGCTTTCTTT. The chain links TRBV5-4 to TRBJ1-1; 7 bases are shared with TRBD1. The germline CDR1 and CDR2 sequences are SGHNT and YYREEE (reference sequence). The CDR3 runs to 13 residues. V was clipped by 2 bases and J by 4 bases; unmatched bases: 2.

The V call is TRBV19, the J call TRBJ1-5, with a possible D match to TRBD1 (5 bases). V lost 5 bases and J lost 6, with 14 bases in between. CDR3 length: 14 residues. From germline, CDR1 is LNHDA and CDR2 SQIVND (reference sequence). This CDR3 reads CASSSGRAVQPQHF. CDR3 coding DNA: TGTGCCAGTAGTTCGGGCAGGGCGGTTCAGCCCCAGCATTTT.

In nucleotides, the CDR3 is TGTGCCAGTAGTATCGCCAGCTACAATGAGCAGTTCTTC. Protein: CASSIASYNEQFF. This chain joins TRBV19 and TRBJ2-1, with D unresolved. Between the trimmed V and J ends, which lost 3 bases and 3 bases, there was a span of 6 bases. The CDR3 loop spans 13 amino acids. Germline-derived CDR1 and CDR2 are LNHDA and SQIVND (reference sequence).

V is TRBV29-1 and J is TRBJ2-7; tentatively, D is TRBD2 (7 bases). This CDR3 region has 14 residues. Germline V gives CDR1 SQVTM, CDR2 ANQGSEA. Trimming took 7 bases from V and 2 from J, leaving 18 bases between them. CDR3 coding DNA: TGCAGCGCTCGAGGGGGGGATTGGCCCTACGAGCAGTACTTC. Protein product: CSARGGDWPYEQYF.

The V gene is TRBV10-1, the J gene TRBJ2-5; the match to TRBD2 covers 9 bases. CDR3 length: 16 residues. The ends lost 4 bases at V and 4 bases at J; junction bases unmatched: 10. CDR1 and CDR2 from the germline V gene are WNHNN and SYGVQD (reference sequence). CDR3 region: CASSAGGLAGIETQYF. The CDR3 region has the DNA TGCGCCAGCAGTGCCGGAGGGCTAGCGGGGATAGAGACCCAGTACTTC.

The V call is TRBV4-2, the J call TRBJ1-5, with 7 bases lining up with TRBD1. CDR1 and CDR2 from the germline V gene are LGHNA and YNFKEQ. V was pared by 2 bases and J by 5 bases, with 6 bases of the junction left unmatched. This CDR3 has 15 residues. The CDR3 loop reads CASSQRLGGDQPQHF. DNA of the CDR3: TGTGCCAGCAGCCAACGGCTAGGGGGCGATCAGCCCCAGCATTTT.

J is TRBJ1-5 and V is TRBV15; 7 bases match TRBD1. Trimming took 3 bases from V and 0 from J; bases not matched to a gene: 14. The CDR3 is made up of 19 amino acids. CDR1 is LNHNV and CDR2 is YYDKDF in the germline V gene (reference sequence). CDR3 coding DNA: TGTGCCACCAGCAGGGGGGCGGGGACAGTGCGTTATAGCAATCAGCCCCAGCATTTT. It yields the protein CATSRGAGTVRYSNQPQHF.

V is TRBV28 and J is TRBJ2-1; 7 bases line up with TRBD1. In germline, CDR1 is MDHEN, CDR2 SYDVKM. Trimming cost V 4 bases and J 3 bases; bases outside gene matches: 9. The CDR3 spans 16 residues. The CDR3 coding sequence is TGTGCCAGCAGTTCGGACGGGACAGCATACTACAATGAGCAGTTCTTC. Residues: CASSSDGTAYYNEQFF.

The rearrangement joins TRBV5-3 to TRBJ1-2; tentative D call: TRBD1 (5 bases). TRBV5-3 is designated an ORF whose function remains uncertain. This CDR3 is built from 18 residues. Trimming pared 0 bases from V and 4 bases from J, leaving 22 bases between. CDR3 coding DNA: TGTGCCAGAAGCTTGGGCCCCCCCAGGGAGGGCGCGGGCTATGGCTACACCTTC. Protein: CARSLGPPREGAGYGYTF.

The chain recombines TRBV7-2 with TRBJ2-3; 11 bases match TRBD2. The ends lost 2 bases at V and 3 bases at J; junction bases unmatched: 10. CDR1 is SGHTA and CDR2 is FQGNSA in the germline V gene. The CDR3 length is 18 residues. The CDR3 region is CASSLWIAGGRGTDTQYF. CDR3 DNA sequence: TGTGCCAGCAGCTTATGGATAGCGGGGGGGCGAGGTACAGATACGCAGTATTTT.

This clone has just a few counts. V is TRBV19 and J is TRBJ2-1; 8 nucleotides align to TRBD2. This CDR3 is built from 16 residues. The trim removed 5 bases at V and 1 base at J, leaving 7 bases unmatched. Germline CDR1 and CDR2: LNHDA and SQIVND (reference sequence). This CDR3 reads CASSLRGTRSYNEQFF. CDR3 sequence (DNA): TGTGCCAGTAGTCTGCGCGGGACTAGATCCTACAATGAGCAGTTCTTC. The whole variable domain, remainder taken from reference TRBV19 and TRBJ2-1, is DGGITQSPKYLFRKEGQNVTLSCEQNLNHDAMYWYRQDPGQGLRLIYYSQIVNDFQKGDIAEGYSVSREKKESFPLTVTSAQKNPTAFYLCASSLRGTRSYNEQFFGPGTRLTVL.

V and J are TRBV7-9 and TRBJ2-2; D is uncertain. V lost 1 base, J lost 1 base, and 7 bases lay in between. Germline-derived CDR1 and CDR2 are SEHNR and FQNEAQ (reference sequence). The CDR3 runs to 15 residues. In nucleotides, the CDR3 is TGTGCCAGCAGCTTAGTGGCGGAGAACACCGGGGAGCTGTTTTTT. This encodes CASSLVAENTGELFF.

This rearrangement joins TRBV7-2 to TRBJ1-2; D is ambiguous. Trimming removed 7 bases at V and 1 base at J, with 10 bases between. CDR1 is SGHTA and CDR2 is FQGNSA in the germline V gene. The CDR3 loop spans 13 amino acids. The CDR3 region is CASTRGFNYGYTF. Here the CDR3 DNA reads TGTGCCAGCACCCGGGGTTTTAACTATGGCTACACCTTC.

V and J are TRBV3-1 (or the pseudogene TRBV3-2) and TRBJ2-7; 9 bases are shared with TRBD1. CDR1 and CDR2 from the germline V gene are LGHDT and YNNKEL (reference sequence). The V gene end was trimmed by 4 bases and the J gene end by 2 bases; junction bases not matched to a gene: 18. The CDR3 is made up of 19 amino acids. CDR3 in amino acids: CASSRRQGGSTLPTYEQYF. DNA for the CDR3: TGTGCCAGCAGCCGGCGACAGGGGGGATCCACCCTACCCACCTACGAGCAGTACTTC.

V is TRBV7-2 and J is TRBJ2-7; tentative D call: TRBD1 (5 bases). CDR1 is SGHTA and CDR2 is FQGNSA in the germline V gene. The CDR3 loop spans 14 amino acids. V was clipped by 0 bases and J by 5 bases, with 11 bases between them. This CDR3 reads CASSLALRDHEQYF. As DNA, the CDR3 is TGTGCCAGCAGCTTAGCCCTCAGGGATCACGAGCAGTACTTC. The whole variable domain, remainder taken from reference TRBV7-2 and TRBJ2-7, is GAGVSQSPSNKVTEKGKDVELRCDPISGHTALYWYRQSLGQGLEFLIYFQGNSAPDKSGLPSDRFSAERTGGSVSTLTIQRTQQEDSAVYLCASSLALRDHEQYFGPGTRLTVT.

CDR3 DNA sequence: TGTGCCAGCAGACGAGAGACCGGGGAGCTGTTTTTT. Translating gives CASRRETGELFF. The gene calls are TRBV6-6 and TRBJ2-2; no clear D. V lost 6 bases to trimming and J lost 5 bases, with 7 bases between them. Germline lookup yields CDR1 MNHNY and CDR2 SVGAGI (reference sequence). The CDR3 sequence is 12 residues long.